The 29 T cell receptor beta chains listed next were all sequenced from one sample in a study of cytomegalovirus exposure and HLA in healthy donors. The PCR employed 60 Vbeta primers together with 13 Jbeta primers. Using immunoSEQ multiplex PCR, the repertoire was profiled, and TCRdb retains in-frame clones only, with some absent. The sample holds 150,000 or so clones, about 80% seen once. The sequencing sample was made of PBMCs. The receptors were gathered from a woman in her thirties or forties in good health and CMV-seronegative.

V and J are TRBV5-1 and TRBJ2-1; D uncertain. V was clipped by 3 bases and J by 0 bases, with 10 bases between them. This CDR3 spans 15 amino acids. CDR1 is SGHRS and CDR2 is YFSETQ in the germline V gene. The CDR3 DNA follows: TGCGCCAGCAGCTATACAGATAGCTCCTACAATGAGCAGTTCTTC. Amino acid sequence: CASSYTDSSYNEQFF.

V is TRBV5-6 and J is TRBJ2-7; D might be TRBD1 (6 bases). The CDR3 runs 13 residues. The germline V and J ends were trimmed by 6 bases and 6 bases, with 16 bases remaining between them. Germline V gene sequence: CDR1 SGHDT, CDR2 YYEEEE. CDR3 nucleotides: TGTGCCAGCATTCACAGGGAATCGTCCGAGCAGTACTTC. Its protein product is CASIHRESSEQYF.

V usage is TRBV2 and J usage is TRBJ2-6; TRBD1 might be the D (6 bases). The V gene lost 6 bases and the J gene lost 2 bases, with 8 bases spanning the gap. Germline V CDR1 and CDR2: SNHLY, FYNNEI. The CDR3 consists of 14 residues. The DNA of the CDR3 is TGTGCCAGCAGACAGGGCGCTGGGGCCAACGTCCTGACTTTC. Its protein product is CASRQGAGANVLTF. The full variable domain, completed using reference TRBV2 and TRBJ2-6, is EPEVTQTPSHQVTQMGQEVILRCVPISNHLYFYWYRQILGQKVEFLVSFYNNEISEKSEIFDDQFSVERPDGSNFTLKIRSTKLEDSAMYFCASRQGAGANVLTFGAGSRLTVL.

V gene TRBV27 combines with J gene TRBJ1-5; D remains unclear. V lost 1 base, J lost 6 bases, and 16 bases lay in between. CDR1 MNHEY and CDR2 SMNVEV come from the germline V gene (reference sequence). The CDR3 runs to 16 residues. The CDR3: CASSLYPRGWAQPQHF. In DNA form, the CDR3 reads TGTGCCAGCAGTTTATATCCCCGTGGTTGGGCTCAGCCCCAGCATTTT.

The rearrangement joins TRBV28 to TRBJ2-7, with 7 nucleotides matching TRBD1. The CDR3 loop spans 15 amino acids. The J segment lost 9 bases and the V segment lost 5 bases, leaving 16 bases of the junction unmatched. Per the germline V gene, CDR1 is MDHEN and CDR2 is SYDVKM. The DNA for the CDR3 is TGTGCCAGCAGTCCCCGGGACAGCACGTGGAACGGGCAGTACTTC. Protein product: CASSPRDSTWNGQYF.

This clone was detected once. This sequence joins TRBV28 and TRBJ1-2; D gene uncertain. The CDR3 covers 14 residues. Germline CDR1 reads MDHEN; CDR2 reads SYDVKM. V was trimmed by 7 bases and J by 2 bases, leaving 14 bases between them. The CDR3 protein is CASISLFQNYGYTF. As DNA, the CDR3 is TGTGCCAGCATTTCCCTCTTCCAGAACTATGGCTACACCTTC.

The gene calls are TRBV9 and TRBJ1-2; D remains ambiguous. This CDR3 is 14 amino acids long. Germline-derived CDR1 and CDR2 are SGDLS and YYNGEE. Trimming removed 0 bases from V and 3 bases from J, with 9 bases in between. The CDR3 loop reads CASSVDETYYGYTF. CDR3 in DNA: TGTGCCAGCAGCGTAGACGAAACATACTATGGCTACACCTTC.

The chain employs TRBV10-3 and TRBJ2-4; the D gene is possibly TRBD1 (6 bases). V lost 0 bases to trimming and J lost 3 bases, with 12 bases between them. The CDR3 sequence is 16 residues long. CDR1 is ENHRY, CDR2 SYGVKD, per germline. The CDR3 DNA follows: TGTGCCATCAGTGAGTCACAGGGCTTGAGCAAAAACATTCAGTACTTC. Protein sequence: CAISESQGLSKNIQYF.

The chain recombines TRBV5-8 with TRBJ2-3; D remains unclear. Germline loops: CDR1 SGHTS, CDR2 YDEGEE. CDR3 length: 14 residues. The V end was cut by 3 bases, the J end by 0 bases, with 8 bases between. CDR3 amino acids: CASSSSASTDTQYF. CDR3 nucleotides: TGTGCCAGCAGCTCTTCAGCGAGCACAGATACGCAGTATTTT.

This clone was recorded once. The CDR3 DNA sequence: TGTGCCAGTAGTGGGGACAGGGACCTCCACGAGCAGTACTTC. This encodes CASSGDRDLHEQYF. The rearrangement uses TRBV19 and TRBJ2-7; 9 nucleotides match TRBD1. Trimming removed 5 bases from V and 5 bases from J; junction bases left unmatched: 7. Germline CDR1 and CDR2: LNHDA and SQIVND (reference sequence). This CDR3 has 14 residues.

This clone was observed a few times. The rearrangement joins TRBV2 to TRBJ1-3; D is perhaps TRBD1 (5 bases). The V gene lost 3 bases and the J gene lost 4 bases, with 16 bases spanning the gap. Germline CDR1 and CDR2: SNHLY and FYNNEI. This CDR3 region has 16 residues. The CDR3 DNA sequence: TGTGCCAGCAGTGATAACGGGGGAAACTTCGGAAACACCATATATTTT. It specifies CASSDNGGNFGNTIYF. The entire variable domain, with the rest obtained from reference TRBV2 and TRBJ1-3, is as follows: EPEVTQTPSHQVTQMGQEVILRCVPISNHLYFYWYRQILGQKVEFLVSFYNNEISEKSEIFDDQFSVERPDGSNFTLKIRSTKLEDSAMYFCASSDNGGNFGNTIYFGEGSWLTVV.

This clone was observed a handful of times. The chain recombines TRBV5-4 with TRBJ1-2; TRBD1 might be the D (6 bases). This CDR3 region has 14 residues. Germline values: CDR1 SGHNT, CDR2 YYREEE (reference sequence). Trimming cost V 1 base and J 8 bases, with 15 bases left between them. The CDR3 DNA sequence: TGTGCCAGCAGCTTGTTGGGGGCCAGAGGCGGCTACACCTTC. It is translated as CASSLLGARGGYTF. The variable domain in full, with the rest retrieved from reference TRBV5-4 and TRBJ1-2, is ETGVTQSPTHLIKTRGQQVTLRCSSQSGHNTVSWYQQALGQGPQFIFQYYREEENGRGNFPPRFSGLQFPNYSSELNVNALELDDSALYLCASSLLGARGGYTFGSGTRLTVV.

This clone was counted between two and nine times. The chain has TRBV20-1 and TRBJ1-1; 8 bases fit TRBD1. Germline V gene data show CDR1 as DFQATT and CDR2 as SNEGSKA (reference sequence). The CDR3 is 10 amino acids. The ends lost 5 bases at V and 14 bases at J; junction bases unmatched: 7. The CDR3: CSAGRTGKFF. In DNA form, the CDR3 reads TGCAGTGCTGGGAGGACAGGGAAGTTCTTT.

The V and J genes are TRBV28 and TRBJ2-2, with D perhaps matching TRBD2 (6 bases). Trimming shortened V by 3 bases and J by 6 bases, and 11 bases separated the two germline ends. CDR3 length: 14 residues. Germline V lookup: CDR1 MDHEN, CDR2 SYDVKM. CDR3: CASSFGGFPGELFF. CDR3 DNA: TGTGCCAGCAGTTTCGGGGGATTCCCCGGGGAGCTGTTTTTT.

The rearrangement links TRBV27 to TRBJ2-1; 12 bases align to TRBD2. The CDR3 is made up of 15 amino acids. V trimming: 6 bases; J trimming: 10 bases; junction bases outside the gene matches: 10. Germline CDR1 and CDR2: MNHEY and SMNVEV (reference sequence). CDR3 sequence reads: CASRRLAGGIGEQFF. The CDR3, as DNA: TGTGCCAGCAGGCGTCTAGCGGGAGGGATTGGAGAGCAGTTCTTC.

The rearrangement uses TRBV4-2 and TRBJ2-7; 12 bases map to TRBD2. CDR3 length: 16 amino acids. The V segment lost 1 base and the J segment 4 bases; nucleotides outside the gene matches: 5. The germline CDR1 and CDR2 sequences are LGHNA and YNFKEQ. The CDR3 reads CASSQGLAGDGYEQYF. CDR3 sequence (DNA): TGTGCCAGCAGCCAAGGACTAGCGGGAGATGGTTACGAGCAGTACTTC.

J is TRBJ2-1 and V is TRBV28; 14 nucleotides line up with TRBD2. Germline CDR1 and CDR2: MDHEN and SYDVKM. The CDR3 runs to 17 residues. Germline trimming cut 7 bases from V and 8 bases from J; bases unmatched to any gene: 13. CDR3 in DNA: TGTGCCAGCACCACCTTCGGGACTAGCGGGAGAAGACATGAGCAGTTCTTC. As protein: CASTTFGTSGRRHEQFF.

The count of this clone is one. The V call is TRBV10-3, the J call TRBJ2-3; 7 bases line up with TRBD1. The CDR3 loop spans 13 amino acids. The ends lost 6 bases at V and 2 bases at J; junction bases unmatched: 2. Germline V gene data show CDR1 as ENHRY and CDR2 as SYGVKD. CDR3 region: CAIRGQDTDTQYF. CDR3 DNA: TGTGCCATCAGAGGACAGGACACAGATACGCAGTATTTT.

The chain carries TRBV4-2 and TRBJ2-1; 7 nucleotides line up with TRBD1. V dropped 1 base and J dropped 5; count of bases not matched to a gene: 8. Germline CDR1 is LGHNA and CDR2 is YNFKEQ. The CDR3 is 16 amino acids. In DNA, the CDR3 is TGTGCCAGCAGCCAAGTTGTCGCAGGGGGAAACAATGAGCAGTTCTTC. Residues: CASSQVVAGGNNEQFF.

The J gene is TRBJ2-5, the V gene TRBV29-1; 14 bases match TRBD2. The V gene's germline CDR1 is SQVTM and CDR2 ANQGSEA. This CDR3 contains 19 residues. J gave up 1 base and V 1 base, and 11 bases lay outside the gene matches. The CDR3 nucleotides are TGCAGCGTTGAAGGTTCCGGGACTAGCGGGAGTGGGAGCCAAGAGACCCAGTACTTC. Amino acid sequence: CSVEGSGTSGSGSQETQYF.

The CDR3: CASTRRGPLNTEAFF. CDR3 DNA sequence: TGTGCCAGCACCAGAAGGGGGCCCTTGAACACTGAAGCTTTCTTT. The chain links TRBV2 to TRBJ1-1, with 7 positions matching TRBD1. This CDR3 comprises 15 residues. J was trimmed by 0 bases and V by 7 bases; bases with no gene match: 8. CDR1 is SNHLY and CDR2 is FYNNEI in the germline V gene.

The rearrangement joins TRBV27 to TRBJ1-2; TRBD1 matches at 10 bases. The J segment lost 4 bases and the V segment lost 6 bases, leaving 2 bases of the junction unmatched. This CDR3 has 13 residues. Looked up from germline, CDR1 is MNHEY and CDR2 is SMNVEV (reference sequence). Written as DNA, the CDR3 is TGTGCCAGCAGGTGGACAGGGGGCTATGGCTACACCTTC. Amino acids: CASRWTGGYGYTF.

The chain is built from TRBV11-2 and TRBJ2-1; 9 nucleotides line up with TRBD2. Trimming removed 1 base from V and 0 bases from J; junction bases left unmatched: 10. The CDR3 runs 19 residues. Germline loops: CDR1 SGHAT, CDR2 FQNNGV. CDR3 nucleotide sequence: TGTGCCAGCAGCTTAGTAGCGGGAGCTTGGGATAGCTCCTACAATGAGCAGTTCTTC. This translates into CASSLVAGAWDSSYNEQFF.

This chain connects TRBV7-2 to TRBJ2-7; D uncertain. This CDR3 spans 11 amino acids. Germline V gives CDR1 SGHTA, CDR2 FQGNSA. V lost 8 bases to trimming and J lost 1 base, with 6 bases between them. CDR3 coding DNA: TGTGCCAGCGGCAGATCCTACGAGCAGTACTTC. Translated, it gives CASGRSYEQYF.

The CDR3 DNA sequence: TGCGCCAGCAGTCAAGACAGCTTTTGGAGCTACACCTTC. Amino acid sequence: CASSQDSFWSYTF. The V call is TRBV5-1, the J call TRBJ1-2; possibly TRBD1 for D (5 bases). Trimming removed 5 bases at V and 9 bases at J, with 17 bases between. The CDR3 runs 13 residues. Looked up from germline, CDR1 is SGHRS and CDR2 is YFSETQ.

V is TRBV5-1 and J is TRBJ1-4; 8 nucleotides agree with TRBD1. Germline assignment: CDR1 SGHRS and CDR2 YFSETQ. V shed 3 bases and J 7 bases; nucleotides not matched to a gene: 8. This CDR3 is 15 amino acids long. CDR3 in amino acids: CASSWGTGDSEKLFF. The CDR3 DNA reads TGCGCCAGCAGCTGGGGGACAGGTGATAGTGAAAAACTGTTTTTT.

The V gene is TRBV28, the J gene TRBJ2-3, with 11 bases aligning to TRBD2. Germline CDR1 and CDR2: MDHEN and SYDVKM. This CDR3 spans 15 amino acids. Trimming took 5 bases from V and 3 from J; bases not matched to a gene: 4. CDR3: CASSTLAGVTDTQYF. Written as DNA, the CDR3 is TGTGCCAGCAGTACACTAGCGGGAGTAACAGATACGCAGTATTTT.

The J gene is TRBJ1-2, the V gene TRBV4-1, with D possibly matching TRBD1 (5 bases). Germline lookup yields CDR1 MGHRA and CDR2 YSYEKL. The CDR3 has 15 residues. Trimming removed 2 bases from V and 0 bases from J, with 10 bases in between. CDR3 bases: TGCGCCAGCAGCCAACGGGGGGTAGCTAACTATGGCTACACCTTC. Translated, it gives CASSQRGVANYGYTF.

This sequence joins TRBV6-5 and TRBJ2-3, with 8 nucleotides matching TRBD2. Trimming cost V 6 bases and J 3 bases; bases outside gene matches: 5. Germline V CDR1 and CDR2: MNHEY, SVGAGI. The CDR3 sequence is 14 residues long. The CDR3, as DNA: TGTGCCAGCAGCGCGACTAGCGTTACAGATACGCAGTATTTT. Translated, it gives CASSATSVTDTQYF.